A selection of T cell receptor beta chains follows, all from one sample in a study of shared clonotypes between healthy human individuals. Generated by immunoSEQ multiplex PCR, the TCRdb table keeps only in-frame clones and is missing some. The sample holds about 450,000 clones, less than 80% seen once. The specimen sequenced was PBMCs. The receptors were gathered from a middle-aged woman in good health. Some clones in this sample may be carry-over from other donors' samples. Both conserved end residues are part of each CDR3. The order of the fields is clone size, V gene, D gene, J gene, CDR3 DNA, CDR3 protein. A D gene is named only where the DNA matches it firmly. A row's size may be missing; if present it is once, few, many or a size class.

-,TRBV30,-,TRBJ1-5,TGTGCCTGGACCTGGACGGGAGCACTCGATCAGCCCCAGCATTTT,CAWTWTGALDQPQHF
-,TRBV7-9,TRBD2,TRBJ2-2,TGTGCCAGCCCCAGCGGGAGCGTGGCGAACACCGGGGAGCTGTTTTTT,CASPSGSVANTGELFF
-,TRBV7-3,TRBD2,TRBJ2-5,TGTGCCAGCAGCTTAAGGGCTAGCGGGAGGGGAGAGACCCAGTACTTC,CASSLRASGRGETQYF
-,TRBV7-9,-,TRBJ1-6,TGTGCCAGCAGCTTAGCTTCTCTCTTGGATTCACCCCTCCACTTT,CASSLASLLDSPLHF
-,TRBV5-1,TRBD1,TRBJ2-2,TGCGCCAGCAGCTTGCCGGGACAGGGGACCGGGGAGCTGTTTTTT,CASSLPGQGTGELFF
-,TRBV18,-,TRBJ2-7,TGTGCCAGCTCACCAAACAGGGACACCTACGAGCAGTACTTC,CASSPNRDTYEQYF
-,TRBV7-9,-,TRBJ2-1,TGTGCCAGCAGCTTACCCTGGCGGCGGGATAGGGGTGAGCAGTTCTTC,CASSLPWRRDRGEQFF
-,TRBV7-9,TRBD1,TRBJ1-3,TGTGCCAGCAGCTATTACACGGACAGGGGGAATGGAAACACCATATATTTT,CASSYYTDRGNGNTIYF
-,TRBV18,TRBD2,TRBJ2-7,TGTGCCAGCTCAAGGCTTCGGGGGGGCCTCCCCTACGAGCAGTACTTC,CASSRLRGGLPYEQYF
-,TRBV5-6,TRBD1,TRBJ1-4,TGTGCCAGCAGCCCGGGGACAGGCCGGACGAATGAAAAACTGTTTTTT,CASSPGTGRTNEKLFF
once,TRBV7-2,-,TRBJ1-2,TGTGCCAGCAGCCCTACCCGGGGAGGCTATGGCTACACCTTC,CASSPTRGGYGYTF
-,TRBV28,-,TRBJ2-7,TGTGCCAGCAGTTTAACCCCTAGCGAGCAGTACTTC,CASSLTPSEQYF
-,TRBV30,-,TRBJ2-7,TGTGCCTGGGGTCGACACCTCTACGAGCAGTACTTC,CAWGRHLYEQYF
-,TRBV4-2,-,TRBJ2-7,TGTGCCAGCAGCCAAGAGATAGGGGGGGCCATCTCCTACGAGCAGTACTTC,CASSQEIGGAISYEQYF
-,TRBV7-6,-,TRBJ1-3,TGTGCCAGCAGCTTCCCAGGGAGGGGAAACACCATATATTTT,CASSFPGRGNTIYF
-,TRBV30,-,TRBJ1-2,TGTGCCTGGAGTATGGGGGCGCGCGGCTACACCTTC,CAWSMGARGYTF
-,TRBV5-4,TRBD1,TRBJ1-1,TGTGACAGAAGCTTGGGGACAGGGGTTGAGGACACTGAAGCTTTCTTT,CDRSLGTGVEDTEAFF
-,TRBV6-5,-,TRBJ1-5,TGTGCCAGCAGCGCGAGGCAGGATCGCAATCAGCCCCAGCATTTT,CASSARQDRNQPQHF
-,TRBV10-3,TRBD2,TRBJ2-3,TGTGCCATCAGTGAGGCTAGCGGTGCTAGCACAGATACGCAGTATTTT,CAISEASGASTDTQYF
-,TRBV29-1,TRBD1,TRBJ2-5,TGCAGCGTACTTGGACAGGACCAAGAGACCCAGTACTTC,CSVLGQDQETQYF
-,TRBV6-6,-,TRBJ2-3,TGTGCCAGCAGTCCGGGACTTTATAGCACAGATACGCAGTATTTT,CASSPGLYSTDTQYF
-,TRBV19,TRBD1,TRBJ2-5,TGTGCCAGTAGTACGCTGACAGGGGCCCAAGAGACCCAGTACTTC,CASSTLTGAQETQYF
-,TRBV7-3,-,TRBJ2-2,TGTGCCAGCAGCCTATACACCGGGGAGCTGTTTTTT,CASSLYTGELFF
-,TRBV7-9,TRBD1,TRBJ1-4,TGTGCCAGCAGCTCGCGGGACAGGGATGAAAAACTGTTTTTT,CASSSRDRDEKLFF
-,TRBV9,-,TRBJ2-7,TGTGCCAGCAGCGTAGAGCGGATCCCCTACGAGCAGTACTTC,CASSVERIPYEQYF
-,TRBV2,-,TRBJ1-2,TGTGCCAGCAGTCCCCCCCAGGAGTCGGCTGGCTACACCTTC,CASSPPQESAGYTF
-,TRBV7-3,-,TRBJ1-1,TGTGCCAGCAGCTTAATTCCCCAACGGGGGCTCTCGGTGAACACTGAAGCTTTCTTT,CASSLIPQRGLSVNTEAFF
-,TRBV5-5,-,TRBJ2-7,TGTGCCAGCAGCTTTACCCCAGGGGTCTACGAGCAGTACTTC,CASSFTPGVYEQYF
-,TRBV19,-,TRBJ2-1,TGTGCCAGTAGACAGGGCCCCGGGGTTTGGGAGCAGTTCTTC,CASRQGPGVWEQFF
-,TRBV27,TRBD1,TRBJ1-2,TGTGCCAGCAGTTCCGGGACAGGGACTTTAGCTAACTATGGCTACACCTTC,CASSSGTGTLANYGYTF
-,TRBV28,-,TRBJ1-2,TGTGCCAGCAGCTCCTATGGGACACTTGCTAACTATGGCTACACCTTC,CASSSYGTLANYGYTF
-,TRBV4-2,TRBD2,TRBJ2-7,TGTGCCAGCAGCCAACCCGGACTAGCGGGAGTAGCCGAGCAGTACTTC,CASSQPGLAGVAEQYF
-,TRBV19,-,TRBJ1-2,TGTGCCAGTATGATGGACGCTAGGGGCTACACCTTC,CASMMDARGYTF
-,TRBV12-5,-,TRBJ2-1,TGTGCTAGTGGTCTCGAACCCGGGAGTCCCAATGAGCAGTTCTTC,CASGLEPGSPNEQFF
-,TRBV9,-,TRBJ2-7,TGTGCCAGCAGCCTCCAAGGGGGGGAGCAGTACTTC,CASSLQGGEQYF
-,TRBV15,-,TRBJ1-5,TGTGCCACCAGCACCTTCCGCGGGGGCAATCAGCCCCAGCATTTT,CATSTFRGGNQPQHF
-,TRBV7-9,-,TRBJ2-7,TGTGCCAGCAGCCCTGACTCCTCCCGGGAGCAGTACTTC,CASSPDSSREQYF
-,TRBV28,-,TRBJ1-5,TGTGCCAGCAGTACCGGGCTAAGGGGGTCTCAGCCCCAGCATTTT,CASSTGLRGSQPQHF
few,TRBV15,TRBD1,TRBJ2-6,TGTGCCACCAGCGGACAGGACAGTACCATCTCTGGGGCCAACGTCCTGACTTTC,CATSGQDSTISGANVLTF